The following is a T cell receptor (beta chain) sequence with its context. Its antigen is not identified. These data are taken from a study of cytomegalovirus exposure and HLA in healthy donors. Study-level background: An earlier analysis identified 120 million or so unique TCR beta sequences in 150 million to 200 million T cells. Overall study results and limits: Differences between HLA loci emerged in a later analysis of TCR association rates, with DRB1 most and HLA-C fewest. Researchers reportedly found TCR beta sequences accurately predicted most subjects' HLA-A and HLA-B alleles.

PCR amplification relied on 60 Vbeta primers (plus 13 Jbeta primers). Produced via immunoSEQ multiplex PCR; TCRdb's table is partial and in-frame only. This sample carries about 270,000 clones, 75% to 90% of them seen once, and the ten largest clones take about 4%. Sequencing was performed on PBMCs. The clonotype originates from a man in his forties in good health and CMV-seropositive.

CDR3 residues: CASSYTGQGNEQYF. The CDR3 DNA reads TGTGCCAGCAGCTACACGGGACAGGGGAACGAGCAGTACTTC. The genes are TRBV9 and TRBJ2-7; the match to TRBD1 covers 10 bases. Germline CDR1 is SGDLS and CDR2 is YYNGEE. The length of the CDR3 is 14 residues. Trimming removed 4 bases from V and 5 bases from J; junction bases left unmatched: 6.